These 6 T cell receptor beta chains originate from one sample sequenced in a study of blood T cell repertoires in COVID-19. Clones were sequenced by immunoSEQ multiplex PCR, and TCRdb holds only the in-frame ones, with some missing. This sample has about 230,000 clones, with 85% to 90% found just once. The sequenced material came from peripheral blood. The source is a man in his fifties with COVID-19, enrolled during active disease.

The CDR3 DNA reads TGTGCCAGCAGCAACTCGACACCCGTATATGGCTACACCTTC. This encodes CASSNSTPVYGYTF. The J gene is TRBJ1-2, the V gene TRBV5-4; unclear D gene. V was clipped by 4 bases and J by 5 bases, with 15 bases between them. Germline assignment: CDR1 SGHNT and CDR2 YYREEE (reference sequence). This CDR3 has 14 residues.

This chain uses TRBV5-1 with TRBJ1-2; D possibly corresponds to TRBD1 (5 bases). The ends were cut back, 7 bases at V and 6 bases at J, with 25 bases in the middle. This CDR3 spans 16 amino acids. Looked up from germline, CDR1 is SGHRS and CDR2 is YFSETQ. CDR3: CASHTGLFTLVDGYTF. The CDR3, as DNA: TGCGCCAGCCACACAGGTCTCTTTACTTTGGTGGATGGCTACACCTTC.

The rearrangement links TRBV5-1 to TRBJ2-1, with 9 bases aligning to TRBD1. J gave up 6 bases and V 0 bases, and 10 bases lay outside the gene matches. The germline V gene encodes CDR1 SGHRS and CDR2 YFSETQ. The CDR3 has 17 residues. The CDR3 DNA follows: TGCGCCAGCAGCTTGGAAACAGGGGGCTATCTCTCCAATGAGCAGTTCTTC. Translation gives CASSLETGGYLSNEQFF. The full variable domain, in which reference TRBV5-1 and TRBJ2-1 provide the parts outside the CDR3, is KAGVTQTPRYLIKTRGQQVTLSCSPISGHRSVSWYQQTPGQGLQFLFEYFSETQRNKGNFPGRFSGRQFSNSRSEMNVSTLELGDSALYLCASSLETGGYLSNEQFFGPGTRLTVL.

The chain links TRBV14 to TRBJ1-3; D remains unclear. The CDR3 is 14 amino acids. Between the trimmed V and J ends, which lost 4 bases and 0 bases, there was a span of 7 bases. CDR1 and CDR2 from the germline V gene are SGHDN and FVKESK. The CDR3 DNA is TGTGCCAGCAGCCTCAGGCTCTCTGGAAACACCATATATTTT. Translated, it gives CASSLRLSGNTIYF.

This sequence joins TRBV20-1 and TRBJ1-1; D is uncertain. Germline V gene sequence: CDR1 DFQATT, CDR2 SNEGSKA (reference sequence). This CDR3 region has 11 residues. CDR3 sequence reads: CLPGIGTEAFF. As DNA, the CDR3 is TGCCTCCCGGGAATCGGCACTGAAGCTTTCTTT.

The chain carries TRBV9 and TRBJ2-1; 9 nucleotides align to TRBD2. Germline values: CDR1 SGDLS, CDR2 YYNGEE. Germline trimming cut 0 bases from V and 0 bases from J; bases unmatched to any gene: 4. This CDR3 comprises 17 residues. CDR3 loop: CASSVGVSGSSYNEQFF. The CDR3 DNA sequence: TGTGCCAGCAGCGTAGGTGTTAGCGGGAGCTCCTACAATGAGCAGTTCTTC.